Listed below are T cell receptor beta chains from one sample, sequenced in a study of T-cell reconstitution after alpha-beta-depleted transplantation in children. TCRdb passed the PCR reads through MiXCR, listing each CDR3 protein once. Among about 610,000 distinct CDR3 sequences listed, 10% to 13% were seen once. The source was PBMCs from the stem cell graft donor, collected from the stem cell graft. The receptors stem from a human donor who donated a stem cell graft to a child with acute myeloid leukemia. Both conserved end residues are part of each CDR3. Only part of the rows carry a size: once, few, many, or a class if the clone is expanded.

>TRBV12-3/TRBV12-4|NA
CASRPRPSGRANIQYF
>TRBV10-2|few
CASSGGFEKYTF
>TRBV29-1|few
CSVGLGREGLLNEQFF
>TRBV7-2|NA
CASSPGGGGLRGTQYF
>TRBV29-1|many
CSVPWAPRDTQYF
>TRBV12-3/TRBV12-4|NA
CASSPLRDLDNEQFF
>TRBV6-1|few
CAAEAPMTYEQYF
>TRBV12-3/TRBV12-4|NA
CASSLGGGSSTGELFF
>TRBV21-1|many
CASSSSWAGNETQYF
>TRBV5-1|NA
CASSTEAGGPGEKLFF
>TRBV5-1|many
CASSLVPGGYNEQFF
>TRBV7-3|few
CASSLTGGDSYNEQFF
>TRBV29-1|many
CSVVAGQGVGGYTF